This passage covers 18 T cell receptor beta chains from one sample sequenced in a study of T cells in Graves' hyperthyroidism and ophthalmopathy. RNA transcripts provided the source from which TCR beta CDR3 regions were amplified. Initially, a first-round RT-PCR of the TCR CDR3 employed the HTBI primer set. TCRdb re-called the multiplex PCR reads with MiXCR, one entry per CDR3 protein. The sample includes about 52,000 distinct CDR3 sequences, approximately 52% seen only once; the top ten take roughly a tenth. Material: blood. These receptors were collected from a woman aged 50 to 60 with Graves' ophthalmopathy.

This clonotype came up many times. J is TRBJ1-3 and V is TRBV28, with D perhaps matching TRBD1 (6 bases). V lost 7 bases and J lost 2, with 12 bases in between. The CDR3 runs to 14 residues. Looked up from germline, CDR1 is MDHEN and CDR2 is SYDVKM. The CDR3 loop reads CASIPSGAGNTIYF. CDR3 sequence (DNA): TGTGCCAGCATCCCCTCAGGGGCTGGAAACACCATATATTTT. Full variable domain (remainder filled in from reference TRBV28 and TRBJ1-3): DVKVTQSSRYLVKRTGEKVFLECVQDMDHENMFWYRQDPGLGLRLIYFSYDVKMKEKGDIPEGYSVSREKKERFSLILESASTNQTSMYLCASIPSGAGNTIYFGEGSWLTVV.

The rearrangement joins TRBV19 to TRBJ2-7, with D tentatively TRBD1 (7 bases). V lost 11 bases and J lost 1, with 18 bases in between. There are 14 residues in the CDR3. Germline assignment: CDR1 LNHDA and CDR2 SQIVND (reference sequence). CDR3 sequence (DNA): TGTGCCGGGAGAGGGCAGGGGGGTTCCTACGAGCAGTACTTC. This translates into CAGRGQGGSYEQYF.

Points on this clonotype: One end of the junction is discordant with germline, which a read error may explain. This chain joins TRBV5-1 and TRBJ2-2, with TRBD2 identical over 7 bases. The CDR3 consists of 16 residues. CDR1 SGHRS and CDR2 YFSETQ come from the germline V gene. The CDR3 coding sequence is TGCGCCAGCGGCTTGGAGCACGGGAGGAACACCGGGGAGCTGCTTTTT. It is translated as CASGLEHGRNTGELLF.

The CDR3 reads CASSAGGITYEQYF. The CDR3, as DNA: TGTGCCAGCAGTGCTGGCGGGATAACCTACGAGCAGTACTTC. This chain connects TRBV6-4 to TRBJ2-7, with D possibly being TRBD2 (6 bases). CDR1 and CDR2 (germline): MRHNA, SNTAGT. This CDR3 contains 14 residues. V was trimmed by 4 bases and J by 2 bases, leaving 12 bases between them.

This chain uses TRBV19 with TRBJ2-1, with 8 bases identical to TRBD2. Germline lookup yields CDR1 LNHDA and CDR2 SQIVND (reference sequence). The V and J ends lost 0 bases and 9 bases, in that order; junction bases with no gene match: 10. The CDR3 is 16 residues long. CDR3 coding DNA: TGTGCCAGTAGTATAGATAAATACGGGAGGGCCACTGAGCAGTTCTTC. Its translation is CASSIDKYGRATEQFF.

The V and J genes are TRBV20-1 and TRBJ2-1; 15 bases are a match to TRBD2. The germline CDR1 and CDR2 sequences are DFQATT and SNEGSKA (reference sequence). The V gene end was trimmed by 6 bases and the J gene end by 6 bases; junction bases not matched to a gene: 6. This CDR3 contains 15 residues. CDR3 nucleotide sequence: TGCAGTGCCAGGACTAGCGGGAGGGCACCCAATGAGCAGTTCTTC. Translated: CSARTSGRAPNEQFF.

Points on this clonotype: The junction does not match germline at one end; this may be a read error. V gene TRBV6-5 combines with J gene TRBJ2-3; 7 bases match TRBD1. The CDR3 sequence is 13 residues long. Germline V gene sequence: CDR1 MNHEY, CDR2 SVGAGI. The CDR3 is CAGRCGTVDTQYF. The CDR3 region has the DNA TGTGCCGGCAGATGTGGGACAGTAGATACGCAGTATTTT.

The chain uses TRBV5-6 and TRBJ2-4, with D tentatively TRBD2 (7 bases). The V gene's germline CDR1 is SGHDT and CDR2 YYEEEE. This CDR3 is built from 14 residues. V lost 3 bases, J lost 6 bases, and 13 bases lay in between. The chain's CDR3 is CASSYRGATNIQYF. The CDR3 bases are TGTGCCAGCAGCTACCGGGGGGCTACAAACATTCAGTACTTC. The whole variable domain, remainder taken from reference TRBV5-6 and TRBJ2-4, is DAGVTQSPTHLIKTRGQQVTLRCSPKSGHDTVSWYQQALGQGPQFIFQYYEEEERQRGNFPDRFSGHQFPNYSSELNVNALLLGDSALYLCASSYRGATNIQYFGAGTRLSVL.

There are many counts of this clonotype. The chain employs TRBV6-2 or TRBV6-3 and TRBJ1-5; D gene unclear. This CDR3 spans 14 amino acids. With 2 bases removed from V and 0 bases from J, the gap between germline ends came to 5 bases. Germline lookup yields CDR1 MNHEY and CDR2 SVGEGT. The CDR3 spells CASSYGSSNQPQHF. The CDR3 nucleotides are TGTGCCAGCAGTTACGGGTCTAGCAATCAGCCCCAGCATTTT.

The rearrangement joins TRBV2 to TRBJ2-2, with 7 bases identical to TRBD2. V lost 5 bases, J lost 3 bases, and 9 bases stayed unmatched. CDR3 size: 16 residues. CDR1 is SNHLY, CDR2 FYNNEI, per germline. The CDR3 nucleotides read TGTGCCAGCAGTCCAGGAGGCGGGAGCTACACCGGGGAGCTGTTTTTT. Translated: CASSPGGGSYTGELFF.

In its sample, this clonotype was seen many times. This chain joins TRBV5-1 and TRBJ2-6; 8 bases match TRBD2. With V trimmed by 3 bases and J by 7 bases, 6 bases remained unmatched. The length of the CDR3 is 15 residues. Germline loops: CDR1 SGHRS, CDR2 YFSETQ. The CDR3 region is CASSYLAGGANVLTF. The CDR3 DNA is TGCGCCAGCAGCTACCTAGCGGGCGGCGCCAACGTCCTGACTTTC.

Many counts were recorded for this clonotype. The rearrangement joins TRBV20-1 to TRBJ2-7; 9 bases align to TRBD1. CDR1 is DFQATT and CDR2 is SNEGSKA in the germline V gene (reference sequence). This CDR3 has 12 amino acids. V shed 5 bases and J 7 bases; nucleotides not matched to a gene: 6. CDR3 in amino acids: CSAAGTGFEQYF. The CDR3 nucleotides are TGCAGTGCTGCTGGGACAGGGTTTGAGCAGTACTTC.

V and J are TRBV20-1 and TRBJ2-2, with TRBD1 matching 9 bases. This CDR3 has 15 residues. CDR1 is DFQATT and CDR2 is SNEGSKA in the germline V gene (reference sequence). J lost 3 bases, V lost 0 bases, and 2 bases had no gene match. The CDR3 DNA reads TGCAGTGCTAGAGACCGGGACAGGGACACCGGGGAGCTGTTTTTT. Residues: CSARDRDRDTGELFF.

V gene TRBV19 combines with J gene TRBJ1-5; TRBD1 matches at 9 bases. Looked up from germline, CDR1 is LNHDA and CDR2 is SQIVND (reference sequence). This CDR3 is 13 amino acids long. The J segment lost 6 bases and the V segment lost 8 bases, leaving 5 bases of the junction unmatched. The CDR3 DNA follows: TGTGCCAGTGCAGGGACAGGGTTTCAGCCCCAGCATTTT. Its translation: CASAGTGFQPQHF.

This chain uses TRBV6-2 or TRBV6-3 with TRBJ1-1, with D unresolved. Germline assignment: CDR1 MNHEY and CDR2 SVGEGT. V was trimmed by 2 bases and J by 0 bases, leaving 10 bases between them. The CDR3 extends over 15 amino acids. CDR3 in DNA: TGTGCCAGCAGTTACGCCGGCGGAATGAACACTGAAGCTTTCTTT. This translates into CASSYAGGMNTEAFF.

This clonotype was seen a single time. The chain carries TRBV10-3 and TRBJ2-3; TRBD2 matches at 10 bases. The CDR3 length is 14 residues. Looked up from germline, CDR1 is ENHRY and CDR2 is SYGVKD. The V gene end was trimmed by 4 bases and the J gene end by 3 bases; junction bases not matched to a gene: 1. Here the CDR3 DNA reads TGTGCCATCAGTGTACTAGCGGGGACAGATACGCAGTATTTT. Amino acids: CAISVLAGTDTQYF.

This sequence joins TRBV7-6 and TRBJ1-2; weak D call: TRBD1 (5 bases). The CDR3 is 15 residues long. Trimming shortened V by 0 bases and J by 8 bases, and 16 bases separated the two germline ends. Per germline, CDR1 SGHVS and CDR2 FNYEAQ. The CDR3 loop reads CASSLARNAWDGYTF. As DNA, the CDR3 is TGTGCCAGCAGCTTAGCGCGTAACGCCTGGGACGGCTACACCTTC. The whole variable domain, filled in from reference TRBV7-6 and TRBJ1-2, reads GAGVSQSPRYKVTKRGQDVALRCDPISGHVSLYWYRQALGQGPEFLTYFNYEAQQDKSGLPNDRFSAERPEGSISTLTIQRTEQRDSAMYRCASSLARNAWDGYTFGSGTRLTVV.

Worth noting for this clonotype: Sequence at one end of the junction differs from germline and may be a read error. This rearrangement joins TRBV3-1 to TRBJ2-1, with a weak D call TRBD2 (6 bases). The V gene's germline CDR1 is LGHDT and CDR2 YNNKEL (reference sequence). The CDR3 totals 15 residues. The CDR3: CASSQDTSRHNEQCF. The CDR3 DNA sequence: TGTGCCAGCAGCCAAGATACTAGCCGGCACAATGAGCAGTGCTTC.